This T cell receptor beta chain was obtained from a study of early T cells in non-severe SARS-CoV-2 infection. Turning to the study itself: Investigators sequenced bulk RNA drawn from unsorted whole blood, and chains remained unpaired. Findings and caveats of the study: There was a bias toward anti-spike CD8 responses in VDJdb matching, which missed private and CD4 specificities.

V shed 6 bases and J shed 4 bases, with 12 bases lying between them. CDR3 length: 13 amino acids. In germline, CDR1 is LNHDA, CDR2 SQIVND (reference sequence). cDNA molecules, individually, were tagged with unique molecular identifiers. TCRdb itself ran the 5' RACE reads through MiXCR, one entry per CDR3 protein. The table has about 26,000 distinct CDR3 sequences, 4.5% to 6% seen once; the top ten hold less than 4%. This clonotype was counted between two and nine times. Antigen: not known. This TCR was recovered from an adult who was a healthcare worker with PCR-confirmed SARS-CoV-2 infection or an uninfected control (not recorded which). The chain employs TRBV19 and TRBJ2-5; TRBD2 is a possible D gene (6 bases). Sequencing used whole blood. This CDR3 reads CASRASVAETQYF. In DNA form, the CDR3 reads TGTGCCAGTAGAGCTAGCGTGGCAGAGACCCAGTACTTC.